Listed here are 20 T cell receptor beta chains from one sample, sequenced in a study of T cells in Graves' hyperthyroidism and ophthalmopathy. Amplification yielded TCR beta CDR3 regions, with RNA transcripts as the source. In the first-round RT-PCR of the TCR CDR3, the HTBI primer set was used. MiXCR, applied by TCRdb to the multiplex PCR reads, yields one record per CDR3 protein. The profile shows roughly 600,000 distinct CDR3 sequences, roughly 15% of them singletons. Source material: blood. These receptors were collected from a woman between 45 and 65 years old with Graves' ophthalmopathy.

The gene calls are TRBV29-1 and TRBJ2-3; the match to TRBD2 covers 9 bases. The germline V gene has CDR1 SQVTM and CDR2 ANQGSEA. This CDR3 has 13 amino acids. J lost 6 bases, V lost 6 bases, and 7 bases had no gene match. CDR3 nucleotides: TGCAGCGTCCCGACTAGCGGCCAGGATACGCAGTATTTT. This sequence encodes CSVPTSGQDTQYF.

This clonotype appeared many times. The chain combines TRBV6-2 or TRBV6-3 with TRBJ2-5; 8 bases agree with TRBD2. Germline CDR1 is MNHEY and CDR2 is SVGEGT. V was pared by 7 bases and J by 5 bases, with 15 bases of the junction left unmatched. The CDR3 loop spans 16 amino acids. DNA of the CDR3: TGTGCCAGCATTGGAAAGGGACTAGTGGATTGGGAGACCCAGTACTTC. It is translated as CASIGKGLVDWETQYF.

Comment on this clonotype: Possible read error: a much larger clone is one base away. Because the CDR3 is missing its conserved closing phenylalanine or tryptophan, this is likely a read error. The gene calls are TRBV2 and TRBJ1-2, with D hard to call. The CDR3 covers 12 residues. Germline assignment: CDR1 SNHLY and CDR2 FYNNEI. V dropped 7 bases and J dropped 8 bases, with 14 bases sitting between them. CDR3 nucleotide sequence: TGTGCCAGCAACGCCCTTAATAGCGGCTACACCCTC. It yields the protein CASNALNSGYTL.

V is TRBV6-2 or TRBV6-3 and J is TRBJ2-1; D tentatively reads TRBD1 or TRBD2 (5 bases each). Germline V lookup: CDR1 MNHEY, CDR2 SVGEGT. The V end was cut by 8 bases, the J end by 10 bases, with 12 bases between. The length of the CDR3 is 11 residues. The CDR3 DNA sequence: TGTGCCAGCCGCCGGGACGCCGAGCAGTTCTTC. It is translated as CASRRDAEQFF.

At least ten counts were recorded for this clonotype. The chain employs TRBV2 and TRBJ1-5; D remains ambiguous. The germline gives CDR1 SNHLY, CDR2 FYNNEI. The length of the CDR3 is 14 residues. Trimming cost V 4 bases and J 4 bases, with 11 bases left between them. CDR3: CASSVYQGNQPQHF. In nucleotides, the CDR3 is TGTGCCAGCAGTGTATATCAAGGGAATCAGCCCCAGCATTTT.

This clonotype was counted many times. This chain joins TRBV28 and TRBJ2-3, with 8 nucleotides matching TRBD2. V dropped 5 bases and J dropped 6; count of bases not matched to a gene: 4. Germline V lookup: CDR1 MDHEN, CDR2 SYDVKM. The CDR3 extends over 13 amino acids. CDR3 nucleotide sequence: TGTGCCAGCAGTGTTAGCGGGATGGATACGCAGTATTTT. This gives the protein CASSVSGMDTQYF.

This clonotype was recorded a few times. A much larger clonotype is one base distant, so this may be a read error. The chain couples TRBV29-1 to TRBJ2-1; D gene uncertain. Germline lookup yields CDR1 SQVTM and CDR2 ANQGSEA. With 4 bases removed from V and 3 bases from J, the gap between germline ends came to 13 bases. CDR3 length equals 14 residues. CDR3 DNA: TGCAGCGTTGTGGCGGCGTATGTCTACAATGAGCAGTTCTTC. Translated, it gives CSVVAAYVYNEQFF.

This clonotype was picked up a small number of times. The chain is built from TRBV7-9 and TRBJ1-2, with D uncertain. CDR1 and CDR2 (germline): SEHNR, FQNEAQ (reference sequence). The CDR3 contains 15 residues. Trimming took off 4 bases at V and 8 bases at J, with 20 bases between the two ends. CDR3 loop: CASSSKWEELEGYTF. The CDR3 DNA is TGTGCCAGCAGCTCAAAATGGGAAGAGCTAGAGGGCTACACCTTC.

This rearrangement joins TRBV30 to TRBJ2-1; the match to TRBD2 covers 10 bases. Germline V gives CDR1 GTSNPN, CDR2 SVGIG (reference sequence). With V trimmed by 6 bases and J by 7 bases, 18 bases remained unmatched. CDR3 size: 17 residues. This chain's CDR3 is CACLPPGLAGVSNEQFF. The CDR3 DNA sequence: TGTGCCTGTTTACCGCCGGGGCTAGCGGGAGTGAGTAATGAGCAGTTCTTC. Looking up the rest from reference TRBV30 and TRBJ2-1 gives the full variable domain: SQTIHQWPATLVQPVGSPLSLECTVEGTSNPNLYWYRQAAGRGLQLLFYSVGIGQISSEVPQNLSASRPQDRQFILSSKKLLLSDSGFYLCACLPPGLAGVSNEQFFGPGTRLTVL.

This chain connects TRBV4-3 to TRBJ2-7; possibly TRBD2 for D (5 bases). CDR3 size: 15 residues. Germline CDR1 LGHNA, CDR2 YSLEER. V was clipped by 1 base and J by 4 bases, with 14 bases between them. CDR3 region: CASSQARAGGYEQYF. CDR3 nucleotide sequence: TGCGCCAGCAGCCAAGCGCGGGCAGGAGGATACGAGCAGTACTTC.

This chain connects TRBV28 to TRBJ2-1, with D possibly TRBD1 on 5 matching bases. The germline gives CDR1 MDHEN, CDR2 SYDVKM. Deletions cut 2 bases from V and 0 bases from J, with 26 bases between. CDR3 length: 21 amino acids. CDR3 region: CASSLGRGSGLPRNSYNEQFF. CDR3 in DNA: TGTGCCAGCAGTTTAGGAAGGGGATCTGGGTTGCCTCGAAACTCCTACAATGAGCAGTTCTTC.

The sample holds many counts of this clonotype. V usage is TRBV27 and J usage is TRBJ2-7, with 9 bases fitting TRBD1. There are 17 residues in the CDR3. CDR1 is MNHEY, CDR2 SMNVEV, per germline (reference sequence). With V trimmed by 5 bases and J by 0 bases, 11 bases remained unmatched. CDR3 nucleotide sequence: TGTGCCAGCAGTCCGTACGCCGGGACAGGGACCTCCTACGAGCAGTACTTC. Translated, it gives CASSPYAGTGTSYEQYF.

This clonotype was recorded many times. The gene calls are TRBV2 and TRBJ1-1; 8 nucleotides align to TRBD1. The V segment lost 6 bases and the J segment 2 bases; nucleotides outside the gene matches: 5. The germline CDR1 and CDR2 sequences are SNHLY and FYNNEI. The CDR3 loop spans 14 amino acids. The CDR3 sequence is CASRWDRRNTEAFF. CDR3 sequence (DNA): TGTGCCAGCAGGTGGGACAGGAGAAACACTGAAGCTTTCTTT.

In this sample, this clonotype turned up many times. The rearrangement links TRBV30 to TRBJ1-2; D perhaps matches TRBD1 (5 bases). The germline V and J ends were trimmed by 8 bases and 3 bases, with 13 bases remaining between them. Germline V gene sequence: CDR1 GTSNPN, CDR2 SVGIG (reference sequence). This CDR3 region has 12 residues. The CDR3: CARTGTDYGYTF. CDR3 DNA: TGTGCCAGAACCGGGACCGACTATGGCTACACCTTC.

On this clonotype: The junction departs from germline at one end; a sequencing error may be responsible. This chain joins TRBV7-7 and TRBJ2-2, with 8 bases matching TRBD1. Germline values: CDR1 SSHAT, CDR2 FNYEAQ (reference sequence). There are 16 residues in the CDR3. The CDR3 loop reads CASSLQQGATTGELFF. For the CDR3, the DNA is TGTGCTAGCAGCTTACAGCAGGGGGCGACTACCGGGGAGCTGTTTTTT. The full variable domain, in which reference TRBV7-7 and TRBJ2-2 provide the parts outside the CDR3, is GAGVSQSPRYKVTKRGQDVTLRCDPISSHATLYWYQQALGQGPEFLTYFNYEAQPDKSGLPSDRFSAERPEGSISTLTIQRTEQRDSAMYRCASSLQQGATTGELFFGEGSRLTVL.

This chain links TRBV29-1 with TRBJ2-1; D not certain. The germline V gene encodes CDR1 SQVTM and CDR2 ANQGSEA. This CDR3 spans 14 amino acids. V was trimmed by 8 bases and J by 0 bases, leaving 14 bases between them. CDR3 sequence: CSLAGRNSYNEQFF. The CDR3 nucleotides are TGCAGCCTTGCCGGACGAAACTCCTACAATGAGCAGTTCTTC.

The J gene is TRBJ2-4, the V gene TRBV19; 15 nucleotides align to TRBD2. This CDR3 has 20 residues. Germline V lookup: CDR1 LNHDA, CDR2 SQIVND (reference sequence). V shed 6 bases, J shed 3 bases, and the junction held 15 bases outside the gene matches. CDR3 sequence reads: CASSTTGLAGGPLGKNIQYF. The CDR3 region has the DNA TGTGCCAGTAGCACCACTGGACTAGCGGGAGGGCCACTTGGCAAAAACATTCAGTACTTC.

The V and J genes are TRBV7-6 and TRBJ1-3; D remains unclear. V shed 1 base and J shed 1 base, with 11 bases lying between them. This CDR3 contains 16 residues. In germline, CDR1 is SGHVS, CDR2 FNYEAQ. The CDR3 DNA reads as TGTGCCAGCAGCTTAGTGGAGCAGACTTCTGGAAACACCATATATTTT. This codes for CASSLVEQTSGNTIYF.

This clonotype was found many times. The gene calls are TRBV3-1 and TRBJ1-1; possibly TRBD1 for D (5 bases). The CDR3 consists of 17 residues. Germline V gives CDR1 LGHDT, CDR2 YNNKEL (reference sequence). V gave up 0 bases and J gave up 0 bases, with 14 bases separating them. The CDR3 coding sequence is TGTGCCAGCAGCCAAGATTCGGGCGGGGGAGTGAACACTGAAGCTTTCTTT. It translates to CASSQDSGGGVNTEAFF.

This clonotype was detected a few times. The chain has TRBV7-9 and TRBJ1-4; a weak D match, TRBD1 (6 bases). The V gene's germline CDR1 is SEHNR and CDR2 FQNEAQ (reference sequence). V gave up 5 bases and J gave up 4 bases, with 14 bases separating them. This CDR3 region has 15 residues. CDR3 coding DNA: TGTGCCAGCAGCCGGGACATAGGATATAATGAAAAACTGTTTTTT. Translated, it gives CASSRDIGYNEKLFF.